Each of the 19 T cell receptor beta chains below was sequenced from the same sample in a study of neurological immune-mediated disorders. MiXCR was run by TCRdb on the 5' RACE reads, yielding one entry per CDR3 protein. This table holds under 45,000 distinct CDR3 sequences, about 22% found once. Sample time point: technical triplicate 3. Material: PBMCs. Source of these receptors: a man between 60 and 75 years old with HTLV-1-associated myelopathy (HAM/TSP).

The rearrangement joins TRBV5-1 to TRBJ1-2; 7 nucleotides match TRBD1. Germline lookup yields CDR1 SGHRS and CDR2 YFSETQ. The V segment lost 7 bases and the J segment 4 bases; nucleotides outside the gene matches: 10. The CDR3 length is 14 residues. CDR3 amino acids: CASGEYRDSYGYTF. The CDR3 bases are TGCGCCAGCGGAGAATACCGGGACAGCTATGGCTACACCTTC.

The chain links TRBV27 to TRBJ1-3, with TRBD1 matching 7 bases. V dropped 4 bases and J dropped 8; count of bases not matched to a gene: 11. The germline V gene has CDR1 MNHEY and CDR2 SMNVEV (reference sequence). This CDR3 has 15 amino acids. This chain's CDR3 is CASSSRQGGVDTIYF. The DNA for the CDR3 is TGTGCCAGCAGTTCCCGACAGGGTGGGGTCGACACCATATATTTT.

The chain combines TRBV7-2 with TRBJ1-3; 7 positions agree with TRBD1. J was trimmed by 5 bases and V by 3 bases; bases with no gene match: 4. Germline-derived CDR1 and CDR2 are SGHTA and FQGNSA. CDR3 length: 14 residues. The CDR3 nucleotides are TGTGCCAGCAGCTTGGGGACAGCGAGAAACACCATATATTTT. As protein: CASSLGTARNTIYF. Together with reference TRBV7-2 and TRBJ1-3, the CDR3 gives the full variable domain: GAGVSQSPSNKVTEKGKDVELRCDPISGHTALYWYRQSLGQGLEFLIYFQGNSAPDKSGLPSDRFSAERTGGSVSTLTIQRTQQEDSAVYLCASSLGTARNTIYFGEGSWLTVV.

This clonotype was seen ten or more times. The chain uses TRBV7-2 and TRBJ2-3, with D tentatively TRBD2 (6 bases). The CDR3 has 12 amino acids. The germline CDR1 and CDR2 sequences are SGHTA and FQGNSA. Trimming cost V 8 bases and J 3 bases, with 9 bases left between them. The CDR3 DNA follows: TGTGCCAGCGGGAGGTGGACAGATACGCAGTATTTT. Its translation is CASGRWTDTQYF. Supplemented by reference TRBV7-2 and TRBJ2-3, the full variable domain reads GAGVSQSPSNKVTEKGKDVELRCDPISGHTALYWYRQSLGQGLEFLIYFQGNSAPDKSGLPSDRFSAERTGGSVSTLTIQRTQQEDSAVYLCASGRWTDTQYFGPGTRLTVL.

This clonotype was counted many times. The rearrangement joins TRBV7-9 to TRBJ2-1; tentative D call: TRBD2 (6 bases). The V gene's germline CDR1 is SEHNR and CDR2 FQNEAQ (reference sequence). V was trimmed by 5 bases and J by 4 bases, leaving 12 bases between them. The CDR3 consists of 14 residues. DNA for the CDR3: TGTGCCAGCAGCCCGCAGACTAGATACAATGAGCAGTTCTTC. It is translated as CASSPQTRYNEQFF.

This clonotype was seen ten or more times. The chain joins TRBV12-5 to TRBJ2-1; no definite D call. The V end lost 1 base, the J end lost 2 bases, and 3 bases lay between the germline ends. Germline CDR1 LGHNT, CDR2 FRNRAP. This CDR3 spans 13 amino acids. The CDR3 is CASGLGTYNEQFF. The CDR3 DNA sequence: TGTGCTAGTGGTTTGGGAACCTACAATGAGCAGTTCTTC.

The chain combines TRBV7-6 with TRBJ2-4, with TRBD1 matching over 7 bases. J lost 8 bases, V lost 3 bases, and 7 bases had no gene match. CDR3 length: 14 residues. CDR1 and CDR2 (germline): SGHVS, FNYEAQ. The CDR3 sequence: CASSLGPTGDIQYF. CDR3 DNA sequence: TGTGCCAGCAGCTTGGGCCCCACAGGGGACATTCAGTACTTC.

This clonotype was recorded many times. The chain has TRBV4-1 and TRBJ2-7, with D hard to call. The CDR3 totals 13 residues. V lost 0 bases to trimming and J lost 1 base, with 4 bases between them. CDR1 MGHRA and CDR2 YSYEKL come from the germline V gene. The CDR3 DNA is TGCGCCAGCAGCCAAGAGGGTTCCTACGAGCAGTACTTC. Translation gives CASSQEGSYEQYF.

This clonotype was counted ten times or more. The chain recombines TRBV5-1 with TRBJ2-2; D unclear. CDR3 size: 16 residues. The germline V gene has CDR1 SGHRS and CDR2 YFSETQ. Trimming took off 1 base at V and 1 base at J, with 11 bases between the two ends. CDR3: CASSLQPTGNTGELFF. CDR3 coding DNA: TGCGCCAGCAGCTTGCAACCGACGGGGAACACCGGGGAGCTGTTTTTT.

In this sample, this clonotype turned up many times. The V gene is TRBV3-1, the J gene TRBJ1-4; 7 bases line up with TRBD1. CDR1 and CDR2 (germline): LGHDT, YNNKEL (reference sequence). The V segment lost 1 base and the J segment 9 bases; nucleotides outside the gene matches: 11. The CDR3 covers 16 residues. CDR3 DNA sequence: TGTGCCAGCAGCCAAGTGGGCCAGGGGGGCTTTAAAAAACTGTTTTTT. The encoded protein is CASSQVGQGGFKKLFF.

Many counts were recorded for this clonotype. CDR3 region: CSVGGGQNEKLFF. The CDR3 DNA is TGCAGCGTCGGCGGAGGACAGAATGAAAAACTGTTTTTT. V is TRBV29-1 and J is TRBJ1-4; D perhaps matches TRBD1 (6 bases). V was cut by 6 bases and J by 5 bases, with 13 bases left in between. From germline, CDR1 is SQVTM and CDR2 ANQGSEA. The CDR3 has 13 residues.

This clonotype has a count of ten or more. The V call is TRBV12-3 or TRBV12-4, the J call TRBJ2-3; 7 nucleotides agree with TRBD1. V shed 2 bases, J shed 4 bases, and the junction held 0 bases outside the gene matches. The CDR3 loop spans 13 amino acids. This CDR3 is CASSLQGADTQYF. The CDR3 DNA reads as TGTGCCAGCAGTTTACAGGGGGCAGATACGCAGTATTTT.

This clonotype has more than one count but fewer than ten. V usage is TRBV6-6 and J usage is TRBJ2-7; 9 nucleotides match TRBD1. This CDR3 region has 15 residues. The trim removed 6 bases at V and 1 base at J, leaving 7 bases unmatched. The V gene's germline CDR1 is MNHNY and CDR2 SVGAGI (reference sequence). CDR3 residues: CASRLTGGRSYEQYF. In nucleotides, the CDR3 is TGTGCCAGCAGGCTGACAGGGGGTCGTTCCTACGAGCAGTACTTC.

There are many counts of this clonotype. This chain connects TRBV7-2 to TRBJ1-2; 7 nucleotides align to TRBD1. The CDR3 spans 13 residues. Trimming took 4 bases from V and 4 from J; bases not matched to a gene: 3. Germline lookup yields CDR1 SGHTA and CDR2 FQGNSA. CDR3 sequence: CASSWGQIYGYTF. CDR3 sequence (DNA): TGTGCCAGCAGCTGGGGACAGATCTATGGCTACACCTTC. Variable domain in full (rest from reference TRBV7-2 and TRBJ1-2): GAGVSQSPSNKVTEKGKDVELRCDPISGHTALYWYRQSLGQGLEFLIYFQGNSAPDKSGLPSDRFSAERTGGSVSTLTIQRTQQEDSAVYLCASSWGQIYGYTFGSGTRLTVV.

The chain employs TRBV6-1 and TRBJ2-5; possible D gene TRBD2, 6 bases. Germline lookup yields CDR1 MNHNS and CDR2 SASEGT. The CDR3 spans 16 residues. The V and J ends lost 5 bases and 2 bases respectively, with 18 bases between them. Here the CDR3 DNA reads TGTGCCAGCAGTCCCCTCGGGGGAAATATTCAAGAGACCCAGTACTTC. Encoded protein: CASSPLGGNIQETQYF.

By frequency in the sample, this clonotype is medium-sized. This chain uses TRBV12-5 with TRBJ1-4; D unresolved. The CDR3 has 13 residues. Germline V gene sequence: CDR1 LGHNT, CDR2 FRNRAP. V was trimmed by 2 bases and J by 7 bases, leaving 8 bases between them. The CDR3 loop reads CASGLHRGEKLFF. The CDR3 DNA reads TGTGCTAGTGGTTTGCACAGAGGTGAAAAACTGTTTTTT.

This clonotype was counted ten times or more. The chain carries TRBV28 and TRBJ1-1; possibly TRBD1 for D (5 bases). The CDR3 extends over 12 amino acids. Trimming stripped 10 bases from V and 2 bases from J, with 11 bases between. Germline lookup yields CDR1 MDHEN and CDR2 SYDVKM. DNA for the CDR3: TGTGCCACCGGGACGGCCAACACTGAAGCTTTCTTT. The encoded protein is CATGTANTEAFF.

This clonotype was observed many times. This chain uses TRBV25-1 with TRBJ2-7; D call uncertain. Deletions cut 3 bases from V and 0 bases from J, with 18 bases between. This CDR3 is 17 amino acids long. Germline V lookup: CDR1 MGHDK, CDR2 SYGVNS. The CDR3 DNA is TGTGCCAGCAGTGAGCCCCCTTCAGTCCTGTACTCCTACGAGCAGTACTTC. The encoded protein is CASSEPPSVLYSYEQYF.

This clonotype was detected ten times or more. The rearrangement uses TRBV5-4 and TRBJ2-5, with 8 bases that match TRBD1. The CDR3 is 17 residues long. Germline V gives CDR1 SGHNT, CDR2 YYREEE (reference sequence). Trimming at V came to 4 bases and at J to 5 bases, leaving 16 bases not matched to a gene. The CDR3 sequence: CASSTGQETGVLETQYF. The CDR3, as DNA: TGTGCCAGCAGCACAGGACAGGAGACAGGGGTACTGGAGACCCAGTACTTC.